Listed below are T cell receptor beta chains from one sample, sequenced in a study of spatial heterogeneity in lung cancer. Each CDR3 protein is one row after TCRdb ran MiXCR on the 5' RACE reads. The repertoire holds over 8,500 distinct CDR3 sequences, with more than 13% as singletons. The input for sequencing was lung tumor tissue, taken at surgery. The receptor set was obtained from a male donor with early-stage non-small cell lung cancer. The CDR3 runs from the conserved cysteine through the conserved F or W. Fields, in order: J gene, clone size, V gene, D gene, CDR3 DNA, CDR3 protein. The D gene is left open where the match is weak. A row's size may be missing; if present it is once, few, many or a size class.

TRBJ2-3	many	TRBV29-1	TRBD2	TGCAGCGTTAACTTAATTAGCGGGAGACGCACAGATACGCAGTATTTT	CSVNLISGRRTDTQYF
TRBJ1-1	many	TRBV24-1	NA	TGTGCCACCAGTGAGAGCACCAACACTGAAGCTTTCTTT	CATSESTNTEAFF
TRBJ2-1	many	TRBV13	TRBD2	TGTGCCAGCAGCTTTTCGCCTAGCGGGAGCTATGAGCAGTTCTTC	CASSFSPSGSYEQFF
TRBJ1-2	many	TRBV20-1	TRBD1	TGCAGTGCCTACGGACAGGGGGATAACTATGGCTACACCTTC	CSAYGQGDNYGYTF
TRBJ2-3	many	TRBV7-2	NA	TGTGCCAGCAGCCCCTGGATAGCGGACACAGATACGCAGTATTTT	CASSPWIADTDTQYF
TRBJ1-5	medium-sized	TRBV11-2	NA	TGTGCCAGCAGCTTAGATGGGTCTGGCGTGAAGCCCCAGCATTTT	CASSLDGSGVKPQHF
TRBJ1-2	NA	TRBV28	NA	TGTGCCAGCAGAAATAACGTCGGGACCCCAAAGAGGGGTTATGGCTACACCTTC	CASRNNVGTPKRGYGYTF
TRBJ1-1	NA	TRBV29-1	NA	TGCAGCGTTGGGAGGGACACTGAAGCTTTCTTT	CSVGRDTEAFF
TRBJ2-3	many	TRBV7-2	NA	TGTGCCAGCAGCGGCTGGACCATTACAAGCACAGATACGCAGTATTTT	CASSGWTITSTDTQYF
TRBJ1-5	many	TRBV27	NA	TGTGCCAGCAGTTTATCGGCCGGGGTGCAGCCCCAGCATTTT	CASSLSAGVQPQHF
TRBJ2-1	many	TRBV20-1	TRBD2	TGCAGTGCTATCCCCGGGCTAGCGGGAGCCAATGAGCAGTTCTTC	CSAIPGLAGANEQFF
TRBJ2-2	NA	TRBV7-2	NA	TGTGCCAGCAGCTTCTTACTAGTTAACACCGGGGAGCTGTTTTTT	CASSFLLVNTGELFF
TRBJ2-7	many	TRBV5-1	NA	TGCGCCAGCACTCAGGAGGGTAGGAGCTCCTACGAGCAGTACTTC	CASTQEGRSSYEQYF
TRBJ2-1	many	TRBV7-1	TRBD2	TGTGCCAGCAGCTCCACTAGCGGGAGGAGGAATGAGCAGTTCTTC	CASSSTSGRRNEQFF
TRBJ1-5	many	TRBV6-6	TRBD1	TGTGCCAGCAGCATAGGGGGCGAGAACAATCAGCCCCAGCATTTT	CASSIGGENNQPQHF
TRBJ2-3	few	TRBV14	NA	TGTGCCAGCAGCCAAGGGGCAAACATTCACACAGATACGCAGTATTTT	CASSQGANIHTDTQYF
TRBJ2-7	many	TRBV11-3	TRBD2	TGTGCCAGCAGCTTAGAGGGGGGGATTTCCTACGAGCAGTACTTC	CASSLEGGISYEQYF
TRBJ2-1	medium-sized	TRBV7-3	NA	TGTGCCAGCAGCCCCACGGCAGGGGAGTACAATGAGCAGTTCTTC	CASSPTAGEYNEQFF
TRBJ1-1	NA	TRBV12-3/TRBV12-4	NA	TGTGCCAGCAGCCGGGAGTTCGCCGCTGAAGCTTTCTTT	CASSREFAAEAFF
TRBJ1-1	NA	TRBV14	NA	TGTGCCAGCAGCCAACTCGGGGAGAGAGAAGCTTTCTTT	CASSQLGEREAFF
TRBJ1-1	many	TRBV2	NA	TGTGCCAGCAAAACGGACAGATTGAACACTGAAGCTTTCTTT	CASKTDRLNTEAFF
TRBJ1-1	NA	TRBV25-1	NA	TGTGCCAGCAGATCAGTAGGGTTTCGCACTGAAGCTTTCTTT	CASRSVGFRTEAFF
TRBJ2-1	many	TRBV3-1	NA	TGTGCCAGCAGCCAAGATAATGGTGGTGGCGGGCTGCACAATGAGCAGTTCTTC	CASSQDNGGGGLHNEQFF
TRBJ2-2	many	TRBV7-2	NA	TGTGCCAGCAGTTCCGTGGCGGAACACACCGGGGAGCTGTTTTTT	CASSSVAEHTGELFF
TRBJ2-3	many	TRBV20-1	TRBD2	TGCAGTGCTAGAGAGACCTTCCGGGGGGGGTCAGATACGCAGTATTTT	CSARETFRGGSDTQYF
TRBJ2-5	medium-sized	TRBV5-1	TRBD2	TGCGCCAGCAGCGTGGGACCGGGACTAGAACAAGAGACCCAGTACTTC	CASSVGPGLEQETQYF
TRBJ1-1	medium-sized	TRBV27	NA	TGTGCCAGCAGTTTATTAGAGAGAAAGACTGAAGCTTTCTTT	CASSLLERKTEAFF
TRBJ2-7	few	TRBV5-6	TRBD2	TGTGCCAGCAGCTTGTACAGCGGGAGGGCCTACGAGCAGTACTTC	CASSLYSGRAYEQYF
TRBJ2-2	many	TRBV12-1	NA	TGTGCCAGCACGGTTACTAGCGGGAGGGCGAACACCGGGGAGCTGTTTTTT	CASTVTSGRANTGELFF
TRBJ1-3	NA	TRBV12-3/TRBV12-4	NA	TGTGCCAGCAACTACGAGGGGCAAAGCGGAAACACCATATATTTT	CASNYEGQSGNTIYF
TRBJ1-5	many	TRBV2	NA	TGTGCCAGCAGTGGACAGACGGGTCAGCCCCAGCATTTT	CASSGQTGQPQHF
TRBJ2-2	many	TRBV6-5	NA	TGTGCCAGCAGTTACGGGGCGGGAACCGGGGAGCTGTTTTTT	CASSYGAGTGELFF
TRBJ1-1	NA	TRBV12-3/TRBV12-4	NA	TGTGCCAGCACCCTCCGGCGGACGGGAACTGAAGCTTTCTTT	CASTLRRTGTEAFF
TRBJ1-5	many	TRBV19	TRBD1	TGTGCCAGTCGTACAGGGGACCTTGACAATCAGCCCCAGCATTTT	CASRTGDLDNQPQHF
TRBJ1-5	many	TRBV2	TRBD1	TGTGCCAGTAGGACAGGGGGAAGCAATCAGCCCCAGCATTTT	CASRTGGSNQPQHF
TRBJ2-1	many	TRBV12-3/TRBV12-4	TRBD1	TGTGCCAGCAGTCTAGGGCCGGGACAGGGGTACCATGAGCAGTTCTTC	CASSLGPGQGYHEQFF
TRBJ2-3	many	TRBV14	NA	TGTGCCAGCAGCCAAGTGAGAGGGACACCTACGCAGTATTTT	CASSQVRGTPTQYF
TRBJ2-7	few	TRBV7-9	NA	TGTGCCAGCATGGGGCACTACGAGCAGTACTTC	CASMGHYEQYF
TRBJ1-2	many	TRBV7-9	NA	TGTGCCAGCAGCTTATCAACCGATGACTATGGCTACACCTTC	CASSLSTDDYGYTF
TRBJ1-1	many	TRBV6-6	TRBD1	TGTGCCAGCAGTTACAGCCCAAGGGACAGGGGGCTTGACACTGAAGCTTTCTTT	CASSYSPRDRGLDTEAFF
TRBJ2-2	many	TRBV2	NA	TGTGCCAGCAGCCGGGAGACGAACACCGGGGAGCTGTTTTTT	CASSRETNTGELFF
TRBJ2-3	many	TRBV20-1	TRBD2	TGCAGTGCTAGAGATTTATCCAGCGGGAGGGCCCTCGGCGCAGATACGCAGTATTTT	CSARDLSSGRALGADTQYF
TRBJ2-7	NA	TRBV27	TRBD1	TGTGCCAGCAGTCCCACCGGGACAGGGTCCTACGAGCAGTACTTC	CASSPTGTGSYEQYF
TRBJ2-4	many	TRBV13	NA	TGTGCCAGCAGCTTAAAGGCTGTTTTGGGGCGCGGAAACATTCAGTACTTC	CASSLKAVLGRGNIQYF
TRBJ2-6	many	TRBV29-1	NA	TGCAGCGTGGCCTCTTCCCCGAGCTCTGGGGCCAACGTCCTGACTTTC	CSVASSPSSGANVLTF
TRBJ2-2	many	TRBV9	TRBD2	TGTGCCAGCAGCGTAATGCTAGCGGGAGGGTATGGGGAGCTGTTTTTT	CASSVMLAGGYGELFF
TRBJ1-2	many	TRBV12-3/TRBV12-4	NA	TGTGCCAGCAGTTTCTCGCCTGGGTATAGCTATGGCTACACCTTC	CASSFSPGYSYGYTF
TRBJ2-1	many	TRBV29-1	TRBD2	TGCAGTACCGGGACTAGCGGCTACAATGAGCAGTTCTTC	CSTGTSGYNEQFF